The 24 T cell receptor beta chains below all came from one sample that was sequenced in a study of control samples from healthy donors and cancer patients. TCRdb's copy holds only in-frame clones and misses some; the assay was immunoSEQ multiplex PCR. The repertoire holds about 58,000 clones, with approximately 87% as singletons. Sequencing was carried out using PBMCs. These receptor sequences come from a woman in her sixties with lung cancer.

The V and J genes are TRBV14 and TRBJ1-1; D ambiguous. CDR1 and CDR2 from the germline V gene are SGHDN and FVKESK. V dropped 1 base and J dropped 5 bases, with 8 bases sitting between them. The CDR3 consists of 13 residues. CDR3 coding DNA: TGTGCCAGCAGCCAAGGAGTGGGGACTGAAGCTTTCTTT. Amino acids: CASSQGVGTEAFF.

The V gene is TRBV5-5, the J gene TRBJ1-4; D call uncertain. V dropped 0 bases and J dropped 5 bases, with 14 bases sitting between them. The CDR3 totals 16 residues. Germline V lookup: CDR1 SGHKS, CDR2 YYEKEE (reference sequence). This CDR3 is CASSLARTSPNEKLFF. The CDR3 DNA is TGTGCCAGCAGCTTGGCCCGGACCAGCCCAAATGAAAAACTGTTTTTT.

The CDR3 reads CASRTTGLFDGYTF. As DNA, the CDR3 is TGTGCCAGCAGAACCACAGGGCTCTTCGATGGCTACACCTTC. The chain combines TRBV6-6 with TRBJ1-2; perhaps TRBD1 as D (6 bases). The V end was cut by 6 bases, the J end by 6 bases, with 17 bases between. Germline V gene lookup returns CDR1 MNHNY and CDR2 SVGAGI (reference sequence). CDR3 length: 14 residues.

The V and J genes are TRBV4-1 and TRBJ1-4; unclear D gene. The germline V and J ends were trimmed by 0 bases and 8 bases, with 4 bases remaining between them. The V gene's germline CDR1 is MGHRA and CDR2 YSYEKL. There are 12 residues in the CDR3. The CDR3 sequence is CASSQDREKLFF. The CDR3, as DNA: TGCGCCAGCAGCCAAGATCGGGAAAAACTGTTTTTT.

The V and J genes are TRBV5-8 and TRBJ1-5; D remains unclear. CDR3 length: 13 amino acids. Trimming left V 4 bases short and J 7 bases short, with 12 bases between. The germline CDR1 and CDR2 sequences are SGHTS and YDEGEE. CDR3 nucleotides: TGTGCCAGCAGCGTACAGTCCGGCCAGCCCCAGCATTTT. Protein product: CASSVQSGQPQHF.

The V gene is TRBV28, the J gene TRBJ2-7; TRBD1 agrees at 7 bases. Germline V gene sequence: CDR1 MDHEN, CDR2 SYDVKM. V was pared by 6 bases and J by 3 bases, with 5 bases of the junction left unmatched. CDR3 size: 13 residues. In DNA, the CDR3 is TGTGCCAGCAGAAAGGGACAGTTCTACGAGCAGTACTTC. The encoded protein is CASRKGQFYEQYF.

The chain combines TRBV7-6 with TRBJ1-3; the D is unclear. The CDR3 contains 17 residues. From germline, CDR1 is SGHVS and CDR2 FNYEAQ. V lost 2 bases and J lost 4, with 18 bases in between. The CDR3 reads CASSLLTTSLAGNTIYF. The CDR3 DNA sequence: TGTGCCAGCAGCTTATTGACTACCAGTCTGGCCGGAAACACCATATATTTT.

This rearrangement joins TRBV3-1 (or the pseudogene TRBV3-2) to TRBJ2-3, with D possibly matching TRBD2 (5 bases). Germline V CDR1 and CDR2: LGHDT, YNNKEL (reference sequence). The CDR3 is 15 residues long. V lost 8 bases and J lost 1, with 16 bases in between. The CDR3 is CASCSRGTGTDTQYF. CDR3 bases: TGTGCCAGCTGTAGCCGGGGAACGGGCACAGATACGCAGTATTTT.

The CDR3 here is CASTKGTHEQYF. The CDR3 DNA sequence: TGTGCCAGCACCAAGGGAACCCACGAGCAGTACTTC. V usage is TRBV12-3 or TRBV12-4 and J usage is TRBJ2-5; no definite D call. TRBJ2-7 matches the DNA end more closely, so the J call is doubtful. The CDR3 extends over 12 amino acids.

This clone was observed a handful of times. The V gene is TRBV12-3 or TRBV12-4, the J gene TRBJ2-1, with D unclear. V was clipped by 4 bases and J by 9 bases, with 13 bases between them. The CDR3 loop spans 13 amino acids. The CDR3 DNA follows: TGTGCCAGCAGTTCCGGAATGGTGGGTGAGCAGTTCTTC. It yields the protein CASSSGMVGEQFF.

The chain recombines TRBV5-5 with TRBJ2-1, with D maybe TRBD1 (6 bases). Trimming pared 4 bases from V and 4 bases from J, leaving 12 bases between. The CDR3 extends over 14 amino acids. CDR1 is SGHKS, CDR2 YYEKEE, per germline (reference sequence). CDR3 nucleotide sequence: TGTGCCAGCAGCGCCGGACAGCTATACAATGAGCAGTTCTTC. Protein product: CASSAGQLYNEQFF.

In nucleotides, the CDR3 is TGTGCCAGCAGTTTAGGCAGGGGGTCTTACACCTTC. Its translation is CASSLGRGSYTF. V is TRBV6-5 and J is TRBJ1-2; 7 bases match TRBD1. The CDR3 loop spans 12 amino acids. V shed 4 bases and J 11 bases; nucleotides not matched to a gene: 7. CDR1 is MNHEY, CDR2 SVGAGI, per germline.

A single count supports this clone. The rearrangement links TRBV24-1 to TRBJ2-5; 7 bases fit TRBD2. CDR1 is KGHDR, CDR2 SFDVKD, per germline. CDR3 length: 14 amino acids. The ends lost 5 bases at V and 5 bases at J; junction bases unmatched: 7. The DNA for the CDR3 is TGTGCCACCAGTGTCGGCGGGAGCGGTGAGACCCAGTACTTC. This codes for CATSVGGSGETQYF.

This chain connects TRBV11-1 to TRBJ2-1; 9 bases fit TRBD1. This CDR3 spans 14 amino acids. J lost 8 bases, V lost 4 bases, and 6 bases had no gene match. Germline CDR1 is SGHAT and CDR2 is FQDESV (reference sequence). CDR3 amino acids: CASSSRQGVDEQFF. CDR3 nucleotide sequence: TGTGCCAGCAGCTCCCGACAGGGGGTCGATGAGCAGTTCTTC.

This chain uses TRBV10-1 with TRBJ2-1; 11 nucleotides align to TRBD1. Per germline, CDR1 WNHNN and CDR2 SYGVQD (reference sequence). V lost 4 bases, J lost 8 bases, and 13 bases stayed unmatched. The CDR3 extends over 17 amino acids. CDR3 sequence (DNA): TGCGCCAGCAGTGTATCCTTGTCGGGACAGGGGGTCTATGAGCAGTTCTTC. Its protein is CASSVSLSGQGVYEQFF.

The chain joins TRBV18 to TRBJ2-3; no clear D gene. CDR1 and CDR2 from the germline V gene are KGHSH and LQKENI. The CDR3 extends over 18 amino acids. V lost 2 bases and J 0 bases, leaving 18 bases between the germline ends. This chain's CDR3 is CASSPILPRSSSTDTQYF. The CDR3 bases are TGTGCCAGCTCACCAATCCTTCCTCGAAGTTCTAGCACAGATACGCAGTATTTT.

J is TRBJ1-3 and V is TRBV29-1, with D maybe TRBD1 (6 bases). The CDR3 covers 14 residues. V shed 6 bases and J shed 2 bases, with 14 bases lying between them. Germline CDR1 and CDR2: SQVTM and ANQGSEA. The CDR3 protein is CSVPDSFAGNTIYF. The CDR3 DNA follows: TGCAGCGTACCGGACAGTTTCGCTGGAAACACCATATATTTT.

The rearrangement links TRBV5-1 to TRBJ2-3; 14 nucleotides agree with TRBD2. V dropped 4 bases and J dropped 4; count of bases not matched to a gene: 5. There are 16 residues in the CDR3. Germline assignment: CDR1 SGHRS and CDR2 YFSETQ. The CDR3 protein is CASSSGTSGSPDTQYF. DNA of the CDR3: TGCGCCAGCAGCAGCGGGACTAGCGGGAGCCCAGATACGCAGTATTTT.

The CDR3 nucleotides are TGCGCCAGCAGCCAAGTGGGCAGGGGGTCATCTCAGCCCCAGCATTTT. Its translation: CASSQVGRGSSQPQHF. V gene TRBV4-1 combines with J gene TRBJ1-5; the match to TRBD1 covers 7 bases. The CDR3 runs 16 residues. The V segment lost 1 base and the J segment 6 bases; nucleotides outside the gene matches: 9. Germline values: CDR1 MGHRA, CDR2 YSYEKL.

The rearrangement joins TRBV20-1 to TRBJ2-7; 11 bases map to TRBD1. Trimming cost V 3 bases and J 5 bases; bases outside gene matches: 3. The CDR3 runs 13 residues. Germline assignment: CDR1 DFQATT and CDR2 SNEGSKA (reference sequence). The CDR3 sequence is CSASRTGGHEQYF. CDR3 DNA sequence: TGCAGTGCTAGTAGGACAGGGGGCCACGAGCAGTACTTC.

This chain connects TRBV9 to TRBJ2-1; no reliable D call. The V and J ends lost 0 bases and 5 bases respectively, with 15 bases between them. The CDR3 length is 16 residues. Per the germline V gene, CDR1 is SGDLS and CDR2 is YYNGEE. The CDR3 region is CASSVGPGVGNNEQFF. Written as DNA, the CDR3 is TGTGCCAGCAGCGTAGGTCCGGGTGTAGGAAACAATGAGCAGTTCTTC.

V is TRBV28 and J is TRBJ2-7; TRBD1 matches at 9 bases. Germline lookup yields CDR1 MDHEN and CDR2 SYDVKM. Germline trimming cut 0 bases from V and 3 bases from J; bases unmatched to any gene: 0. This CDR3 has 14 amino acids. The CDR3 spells CASSLWDRGYEQYF. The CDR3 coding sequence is TGTGCCAGCAGTTTATGGGACAGGGGCTACGAGCAGTACTTC.

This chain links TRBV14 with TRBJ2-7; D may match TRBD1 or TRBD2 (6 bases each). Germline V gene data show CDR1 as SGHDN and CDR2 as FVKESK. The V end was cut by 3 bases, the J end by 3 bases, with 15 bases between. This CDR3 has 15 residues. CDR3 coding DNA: TGTGCCAGCAGCCAGGCCCCCGGAGGGGGCTACGAGCAGTACTTC. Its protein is CASSQAPGGGYEQYF.

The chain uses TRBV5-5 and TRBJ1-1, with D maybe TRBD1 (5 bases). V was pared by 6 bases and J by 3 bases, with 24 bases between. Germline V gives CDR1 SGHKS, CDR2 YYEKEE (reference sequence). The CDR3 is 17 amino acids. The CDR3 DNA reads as TGTGCCAGCAACAACATTCCAAACAGGCTGGGGGACACTGAAGCTTTCTTT. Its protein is CASNNIPNRLGDTEAFF.